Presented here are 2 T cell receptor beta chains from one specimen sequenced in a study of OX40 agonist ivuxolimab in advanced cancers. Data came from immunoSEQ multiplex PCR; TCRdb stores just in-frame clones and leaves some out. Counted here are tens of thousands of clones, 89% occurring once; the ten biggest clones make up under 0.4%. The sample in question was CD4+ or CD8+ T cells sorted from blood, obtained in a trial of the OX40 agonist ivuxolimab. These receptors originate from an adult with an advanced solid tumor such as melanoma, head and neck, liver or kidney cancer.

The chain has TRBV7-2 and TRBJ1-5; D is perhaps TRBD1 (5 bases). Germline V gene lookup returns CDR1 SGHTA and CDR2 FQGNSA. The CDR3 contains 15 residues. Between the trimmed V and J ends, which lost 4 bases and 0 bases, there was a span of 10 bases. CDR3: CASSSIGHSNQPQHF. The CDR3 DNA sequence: TGTGCCAGCAGCTCGATAGGACATAGCAATCAGCCCCAGCATTTT.

The CDR3 DNA reads as TGTGCCAGCAGTCCACAGGGACTGAACACCGGGGAGCTGTTTTTT. Protein sequence: CASSPQGLNTGELFF. This chain connects TRBV6-1 to TRBJ2-2; D possibly matches TRBD1 or TRBD2 (6 bases each). Germline V lookup: CDR1 MNHNS, CDR2 SASEGT. The CDR3 is made up of 15 amino acids. The germline V and J ends were trimmed by 5 bases and 1 base, with 11 bases remaining between them.